A selection of T cell receptor beta chains follows, all from one sample in a study of identical twins. From the 5' RACE reads, TCRdb called clonotypes with MiXCR, one entry per CDR3 protein. The sample carries approximately 550,000 distinct CDR3 sequences, approximately 20% recorded once. These same data were also listed under a study on yellow fever vaccine responses in identical twins.

Sequencing was done on a sample of CD4+ T cells sorted from blood. These receptor sequences come from a woman between 18 and 30 years old in good health. CDR3s include the opening cysteine and the closing phenylalanine or tryptophan. A D gene is named only where the DNA matches it firmly. Size is stated for part of the rows, as once, few or many counts, or as a class when the clone is expanded.

clone size | J gene | V gene | D gene | CDR3 DNA | CDR3 protein
few | TRBJ2-3 | TRBV4-2 | TRBD2 | TGTGCCAGCAGCCAAGATCCGTCTAGCGGGATCACAGATACGCAGTATTTT | CASSQDPSSGITDTQYF
NA | TRBJ2-7 | TRBV15 | NA | TGTGCCACCAGCAGGGACTACTACGAGCAGTACTTC | CATSRDYYEQYF
few | TRBJ1-5 | TRBV28 | NA | TGTGCCAGCAGTTTAACGACTCGCGGGTCCAATCAGCCCCAGCATTTT | CASSLTTRGSNQPQHF
NA | TRBJ2-3 | TRBV5-1 | TRBD1 | TGCGCCAGCAGCTCTGACAGGGGGGCCGGTACGCAGTATTTT | CASSSDRGAGTQYF
many | TRBJ2-3 | TRBV3-1 | TRBD2 | TGTGCCAGCAGCCAAGGGGGTAGGGGACTAGCGGGAGTAGGTAGCACAGATACGCAGTATTTT | CASSQGGRGLAGVGSTDTQYF
few | TRBJ2-2 | TRBV10-3 | NA | TGTGCCATCAGTGAGGTGGCGAACACCGGGGAGCTGTTTTTT | CAISEVANTGELFF
NA | TRBJ2-1 | TRBV6-5 | NA | TGTACCAGCAGTTACGGCGGGGCAAACACTAACCAGATCTTC | CTSSYGGANTNQIF
NA | TRBJ2-7 | TRBV15 | NA | TGTGCCACCAGCAGAGTGGGACCTCGGGGTTCCGAGCAGTACTTC | CATSRVGPRGSEQYF
NA | TRBJ2-1 | TRBV25-1 | TRBD2 | TGTGCCAGCAGTGCCATGACTAGCGGAACCTACAATGAGCAGTTCTTC | CASSAMTSGTYNEQFF
few | TRBJ1-1 | TRBV18 | NA | TGTGCCAGCTCACCAGGTACAGGGTCTTACACTGAAGCTTTCTTT | CASSPGTGSYTEAFF
NA | TRBJ2-1 | TRBV11-1 | NA | TGTGCCAGCAGCTTAGACTTCGGGCCTCGCGAGACCCACAATGAGCAGTTCTTC | CASSLDFGPRETHNEQFF
NA | TRBJ2-1 | TRBV12-3/TRBV12-4 | NA | TGTGCCAGCAAACCGGTGAGCGGACGCTCCTACAATGAGCAGTTCTTC | CASKPVSGRSYNEQFF
NA | TRBJ1-1 | TRBV2 | NA | TGTGCCAGCAGTATCACGGAGTCAGCTTTCTTT | CASSITESAFF
few | TRBJ1-2 | TRBV5-1 | TRBD1 | TGCGCCAGCAGCCCCACGGGACAGGGGAGTATAAGCTATGGCTACACCTTC | CASSPTGQGSISYGYTF
NA | TRBJ2-1 | TRBV24-1 | NA | TGTGCCACCGCAGGGACATACAATGAGCAGTTCTTC | CATAGTYNEQFF
NA | TRBJ1-2 | TRBV3-1 | TRBD1 | TGTGCCAGCAGCCCCTCGGACAGGGGCTATGGCTACACCTTC | CASSPSDRGYGYTF